Listed here is a single T cell receptor beta chain. What it binds is unknown. V was pared by 5 bases and J by 6 bases, with 6 bases of the junction left unmatched. The CDR3 contains 14 residues. Germline-derived CDR1 and CDR2 are MRHNA and SNTAGT. Overlapping HIV-1 Gag 15-mer peptides at approximately 1 ug per peptide per mL were used. Sorted nonresponding memory CD4+ T cells were CD40L-negative, CD69-negative, CD45RO-high. CD4+ T cell counts exceeded 400 cells/uL; CMV serology was positive. Sequencing used immunoSEQ version 4 in survey mode. Only in-frame clones appear in the TCRdb table, and some are missing; sequencing was by immunoSEQ multiplex PCR. The sample holds roughly 32,000 clones; roughly four fifths are singletons and the top ten take 15% to 20%. This entry comes from a study of persistence of HIV-infected CD4 T cells. Overall study results and limits: Antigen-responding cells were enriched for degenerate expanded CDR3beta sequences. TCR analyses could not target the rare provirus-carrying CMV-responding cells.

The genes are TRBV6-4 and TRBJ2-3, with 9 bases lining up with TRBD2. This TCR derives from an adult woman with HIV who was CMV-seropositive. Sequences were derived from CD4+ T cells sorted from PBMCs after roughly 19-hour stimulation, sampled from a patient who received antiretroviral therapy. The CDR3 spells CASSLSGSEDTQYF. The CDR3 DNA is TGTGCCAGCAGTCTTAGCGGGAGTGAGGATACGCAGTATTTT.